The 11 T cell receptor beta chains below come from one sample, sequenced in a study of regulatory T cells in long-lasting Graves disease (dated by TCRdb to the early 2020s). The time point label of this sample denotes: newly diagnosed GD, antithyroid drugs for less than 3 months. RNA was extracted from PBMCs in TRIzol for both TCR sequencing and RNA sequencing. Receptors were amplified or captured by multiplex PCR. TCRdb shows the sequencer as Illumina HiSeq 4000. iRepertoire HTBI primers and Arm-PCR amplification of CDR3 regions were used to construct TCR beta libraries. TCRdb trimmed the raw reads at Q25, called clones with MiXCR and kept productive beta chains. Identical CDR3 proteins give one entry, which carries the most common genes and DNA. For this sample the table gives 300,000 to 400,000 distinct CDR3 sequences, of which 15% to 20% were detected only once. More than 30% of the sample goes to the ten largest clones.

The source was peripheral blood mononuclear cells (PBMCs), collected at new diagnosis, from a patient treated with antithyroid drugs. All receptors come from a female donor with Graves disease.

On this clonotype itself: The junction departs from the called germline gene at one end, perhaps through a read error. This chain joins TRBV5-1 and TRBJ2-7, with D maybe TRBD2 (5 bases). This CDR3 region has 14 residues. In germline, CDR1 is SGHRS, CDR2 YFSETQ. The CDR3 here is CASSPGGRSYEQYF. The CDR3 DNA reads as TGTGCCAGCAGCCCTGGAGGCAGATCCTACGAGCAGTACTTC.

This clonotype was seen at least ten times. CDR3: CSASGLAGGPVEQFF. CDR3 DNA: TGCAGTGCCTCGGGACTAGCGGGAGGGCCCGTTGAGCAGTTCTTC. The chain uses TRBV20-1 and TRBJ2-1, with 16 bases that match TRBD2. From germline, CDR1 is DFQATT and CDR2 SNEGSKA (reference sequence). This CDR3 is 15 amino acids long. V was clipped by 6 bases and J by 9 bases; unmatched bases: 8.

This clonotype appeared many times. V gene TRBV18 combines with J gene TRBJ2-4; no reliable D call. V lost 0 bases and J lost 9, with 12 bases in between. Germline CDR1 reads KGHSH; CDR2 reads LQKENI. The CDR3 sequence is 14 residues long. The CDR3 DNA follows: TGTGCCAGCTCACCACCCTCCAAGCAAAGCATTCAGTACTTC. Translating gives CASSPPSKQSIQYF.

The chain has TRBV11-3 and TRBJ2-1; possibly TRBD1 for D (5 bases). The CDR3 runs to 13 residues. Looked up from germline, CDR1 is SGHNT and CDR2 is YENEEA. V gave up 2 bases and J gave up 7 bases, with 9 bases separating them. DNA for the CDR3: TGTGCCAGCAGCTTAACTCCAGGGAATGAGCAGTTCTTC. Its translation: CASSLTPGNEQFF.

The chain employs TRBV20-1 and TRBJ2-7; D may correspond to TRBD1 or TRBD2 (7 bases each). V shed 7 bases and J shed 4 bases, with 26 bases lying between them. This CDR3 region has 16 residues. Germline CDR1 reads DFQATT; CDR2 reads SNEGSKA (reference sequence). CDR3 residues: CSVSLQRDSLGYEQYF. The CDR3, as DNA: TGCAGTGTTTCACTCCAGCGGGACAGCTTGGGGTACGAGCAGTACTTC.

Regarding this clonotype: A read error is likely here: a far larger clone is one base away. The chain uses TRBV12-5 and TRBJ2-7; D not certain. CDR3 length: 16 residues. Germline V lookup: CDR1 LGHNT, CDR2 FRNRAP. The V and J ends lost 1 base and 7 bases respectively, with 20 bases between them. For the CDR3, the DNA is TGTGCTAGTGGTTTGGCCCACAGCGCCCCCTACAATGAGCAGTACTTC. This translates into CASGLAHSAPYNEQYF.

The table lists this clonotype with a count of one. A far larger clone is off by one base, so a read error is likely. The conserved final phenylalanine or tryptophan is absent from the CDR3, which likely points to a read error. The rearrangement links TRBV7-9 to TRBJ2-1; D tentatively reads TRBD1 or TRBD2 (6 bases each). Germline CDR1 reads SEHNR; CDR2 reads FQNEAQ (reference sequence). CDR3 length: 15 amino acids. The germline V and J ends were trimmed by 7 bases and 3 bases, with 16 bases remaining between them. CDR3 DNA sequence: TGTGCCAGCACCGTTGGCGGAGGGGGCTACAATGAGCAGTTCTTA. Translating gives CASTVGGGGYNEQFL.

At least ten counts were recorded for this clonotype. This sequence joins TRBV6-1 and TRBJ2-1, with 16 bases that match TRBD2. The J segment lost 0 bases and the V segment lost 4 bases, leaving 6 bases of the junction unmatched. CDR1 and CDR2 from the germline V gene are MNHNS and SASEGT. The CDR3 contains 19 residues. The CDR3 is CASSGPGLAGGISYNEQFF. CDR3 bases: TGTGCCAGCAGTGGGCCGGGACTAGCGGGAGGGATCTCCTACAATGAGCAGTTCTTC.

The table lists this clonotype with many counts. The V gene is TRBV30, the J gene TRBJ2-1; TRBD2 aligns across 16 bases. The CDR3 extends over 17 amino acids. Unmatched junction bases numbered 11, after V lost 5 bases and J lost 7 bases. Germline lookup yields CDR1 GTSNPN and CDR2 SVGIG (reference sequence). The CDR3 protein is CAWSSTGTSGRVNEQFF. DNA of the CDR3: TGTGCCTGGTCGTCCACCGGGACTAGCGGGAGGGTGAATGAGCAGTTCTTC.

Ten or more counts support this clonotype. J is TRBJ1-2 and V is TRBV28; the D gene is possibly TRBD1 (5 bases). This CDR3 has 14 residues. The germline gives CDR1 MDHEN, CDR2 SYDVKM. V dropped 4 bases and J dropped 14 bases, with 23 bases sitting between them. The CDR3 bases are TGTGCCAGCAGTTCCGGACGGGGACTGCAGAGCGGGACCTTC. Amino acids: CASSSGRGLQSGTF.

This clonotype came up many times. This chain connects TRBV3-1 to TRBJ2-5, with D tentatively TRBD1 (6 bases). CDR1 is LGHDT and CDR2 is YNNKEL in the germline V gene (reference sequence). The length of the CDR3 is 16 residues. V was clipped by 3 bases and J by 4 bases, with 18 bases between them. As DNA, the CDR3 is TGTGCCAGCAGCCACCCCCCTCTAGAGGGGGTAGAGACCCAGTACTTC. Its protein is CASSHPPLEGVETQYF.